One and the same sample provided the 14 T cell receptor beta chains below, sequenced in a study of T cells in Graves' hyperthyroidism and ophthalmopathy. TCR beta CDR3 regions were amplified from RNA. Carried out on the TCR CDR3, a first-round RT-PCR used the HTBI primer set. MiXCR, run by TCRdb on the multiplex PCR reads, gives a single entry per CDR3 protein. The sample contains almost 350,000 distinct CDR3 sequences, roughly 18% of which appear only once. The specimen was blood. Receptors originate from a woman aged 40 to 55 with Graves' ophthalmopathy.

This clonotype was found many times. The V and J genes are TRBV28 and TRBJ2-7; 7 positions agree with TRBD2. With V trimmed by 7 bases and J by 0 bases, 12 bases remained unmatched. Germline lookup yields CDR1 MDHEN and CDR2 SYDVKM. The CDR3 runs to 16 residues. CDR3 coding DNA: TGTGCCAGCAAAAGGACCCCGGGACTATACTCCTACGAGCAGTACTTC. Translation gives CASKRTPGLYSYEQYF.

This clonotype was seen repeatedly, ten times or more. The chain uses TRBV29-1 and TRBJ1-2; no definite D call. V was shortened by 0 bases and J by 2 bases, with 7 bases between the two germline ends. The CDR3 runs to 13 residues. Germline lookup yields CDR1 SQVTM and CDR2 ANQGSEA. CDR3 sequence reads: CSVEDGLNYGYTF. In DNA, the CDR3 is TGCAGCGTTGAAGATGGCCTGAACTATGGCTACACCTTC. The whole variable domain, remainder taken from reference TRBV29-1 and TRBJ1-2, is SAVISQKPSRDICQRGTSLTIQCQVDSQVTMMFWYRQQPGQSLTLIATANQGSEATYESGFVIDKFPISRPNLTFSTLTVSNMSPEDSSIYLCSVEDGLNYGYTFGSGTRLTVV.

This clonotype was counted at least ten times. The chain recombines TRBV28 with TRBJ2-7; 7 bases line up with TRBD2. The CDR3 contains 15 residues. Per the germline V gene, CDR1 is MDHEN and CDR2 is SYDVKM. V lost 5 bases and J lost 0; bases outside the gene matches: 7. DNA for the CDR3: TGTGCCAGCAGTCCAGCGGGAACAGCCTCCTACGAGCAGTACTTC. This gives the protein CASSPAGTASYEQYF.

The chain couples TRBV27 to TRBJ1-6; D may be TRBD1 (5 bases). Germline CDR1 MNHEY, CDR2 SMNVEV (reference sequence). The V end lost 5 bases, the J end lost 6 bases, and 14 bases lay between the germline ends. The CDR3 runs 15 residues. CDR3 in amino acids: CASSPRQYINSPLHF. CDR3 bases: TGTGCCAGCAGTCCGCGACAGTACATTAATTCACCCCTCCACTTT.

This clonotype was picked up many times. This chain connects TRBV18 to TRBJ1-1; no reliable D call. Germline values: CDR1 KGHSH, CDR2 LQKENI. Trimming removed 3 bases from V and 1 base from J, with 6 bases in between. The CDR3 is 13 amino acids. CDR3 nucleotides: TGTGCCAGCTCACCCGACCAGAACACTGAAGCTTTCTTT. This sequence encodes CASSPDQNTEAFF.

The table lists this clonotype with many counts. This chain joins TRBV15 and TRBJ2-6; D is perhaps TRBD1 (7 bases). Germline CDR1 LNHNV, CDR2 YYDKDF (reference sequence). V gave up 3 bases and J gave up 0 bases, with 15 bases separating them. The length of the CDR3 is 18 residues. The CDR3 bases are TGTGCCACCAGCAGGCGGGACAGAGCATCCTCTGGGGCCAACGTCCTGACTTTC. This gives the protein CATSRRDRASSGANVLTF.

This clonotype was observed a handful of times. The chain combines TRBV12-3 or TRBV12-4 with TRBJ1-5; maybe TRBD1 (5 bases). This CDR3 spans 16 amino acids. Trimming shortened V by 0 bases and J by 1 base, and 10 bases separated the two germline ends. CDR3: CASSLAGSGSNQPQHF. As DNA, the CDR3 is TGTGCCAGCAGTTTAGCGGGTTCAGGGAGCAATCAGCCCCAGCATTTT.

This clonotype was counted many times. The V call is TRBV20-1, the J call TRBJ1-2, with 8 bases lining up with TRBD1. There are 13 residues in the CDR3. The germline V gene encodes CDR1 DFQATT and CDR2 SNEGSKA (reference sequence). V shed 5 bases and J 7 bases; nucleotides not matched to a gene: 9. The CDR3: CSAGPGGASGYTF. The CDR3 region has the DNA TGCAGTGCTGGACCAGGGGGCGCGAGTGGCTACACCTTC.

This clonotype has a count of ten or more. This chain connects TRBV30 to TRBJ1-5; 8 nucleotides line up with TRBD1. V gave up 2 bases and J gave up 0 bases; unmatched junction bases: 9. Per germline, CDR1 GTSNPN and CDR2 SVGIG (reference sequence). The CDR3 is 17 residues long. Here the CDR3 reads CAWSSGTGAYSNQPQHF. The CDR3 DNA is TGTGCCTGGAGTTCCGGGACAGGTGCTTATAGCAATCAGCCCCAGCATTTT.

Many counts were recorded for this clonotype. The chain employs TRBV6-5 and TRBJ1-5; D gene ambiguous. With 0 bases removed from V and 5 bases from J, the gap between germline ends came to 8 bases. The germline V gene encodes CDR1 MNHEY and CDR2 SVGAGI. This CDR3 region has 14 residues. CDR3 nucleotides: TGTGCCAGCAGTTACTCGCCCCCCGATCAGCCCCAGCATTTT. Amino acids: CASSYSPPDQPQHF.

This clonotype showed up many times. This chain joins TRBV19 and TRBJ1-5, with D unresolved. The V gene's germline CDR1 is LNHDA and CDR2 SQIVND (reference sequence). Trimming shortened V by 4 bases and J by 5 bases, and 18 bases separated the two germline ends. The CDR3 totals 16 residues. The CDR3 DNA reads as TGTGCCAGTAGTAAAATCGCGACAACCAAATATCAGCCCCAGCATTTT. It translates to CASSKIATTKYQPQHF.

At least ten counts were recorded for this clonotype. The V call is TRBV28, the J call TRBJ2-2, with TRBD2 identical over 7 bases. V lost 5 bases, J lost 5 bases, and 11 bases stayed unmatched. The CDR3 consists of 16 residues. CDR1 is MDHEN and CDR2 is SYDVKM in the germline V gene. The CDR3 DNA follows: TGTGCCAGCAGTCAGATCGGACTAGTGGGAACCGGGGAGCTGTTTTTT. Residues: CASSQIGLVGTGELFF.

This clonotype has at least ten counts. The J gene is TRBJ2-7, the V gene TRBV29-1; TRBD2 matches at 10 bases. Per germline, CDR1 SQVTM and CDR2 ANQGSEA. The trim removed 3 bases at V and 6 bases at J, leaving 8 bases unmatched. CDR3 size: 14 residues. The CDR3 here is CSVDLAGVGAEQYF. CDR3 DNA: TGCAGCGTTGACCTAGCGGGAGTAGGGGCCGAGCAGTACTTC.

This clonotype was picked up a small number of times. CDR3 DNA sequence: TGCAGTGCCTCCTCAGAGTATAATCAGCCCCAGCATTTT. Its translation: CSASSEYNQPQHF. The genes are TRBV20-1 and TRBJ1-5, with unresolved D. Germline values: CDR1 DFQATT, CDR2 SNEGSKA (reference sequence). The germline V and J ends were trimmed by 6 bases and 4 bases, with 13 bases remaining between them. This CDR3 is built from 13 residues.